Sequencing of this T cell receptor beta chain was carried out in a study of blood T cell repertoires in COVID-19. Across the study: Acute and convalescent COVID-19 specimens originated in the United States, Italy and Spain.

Followed over time, Seattle patients had been enrolled while infection was active. V dropped 5 bases and J dropped 11; count of bases not matched to a gene: 11. This CDR3 contains 13 residues. Per the authors' pipeline: Amplification with reference gene primers provided the estimates of nucleated cell counts. Method: immunoSEQ multiplex PCR; TCRdb's copy keeps in-frame clones and lacks some. V, J and clone size are those of that table, while D and trimming were read from the DNA. Counted here are a few hundred thousand clones, approximately 89% occurring once; the ten biggest clones make up around 9.3%.

The chain links TRBV12-3 or TRBV12-4 to TRBJ1-1; 7 bases agree with TRBD1. This clonotype was sampled from a woman aged 25 to 39 with COVID-19, enrolled during active disease. The sequencing sample was made of peripheral blood. CDR3 coding DNA: TGTGCCAGCAGTCCGACAGGGCTATCGGAGGCTTTCTTT. This encodes CASSPTGLSEAFF.